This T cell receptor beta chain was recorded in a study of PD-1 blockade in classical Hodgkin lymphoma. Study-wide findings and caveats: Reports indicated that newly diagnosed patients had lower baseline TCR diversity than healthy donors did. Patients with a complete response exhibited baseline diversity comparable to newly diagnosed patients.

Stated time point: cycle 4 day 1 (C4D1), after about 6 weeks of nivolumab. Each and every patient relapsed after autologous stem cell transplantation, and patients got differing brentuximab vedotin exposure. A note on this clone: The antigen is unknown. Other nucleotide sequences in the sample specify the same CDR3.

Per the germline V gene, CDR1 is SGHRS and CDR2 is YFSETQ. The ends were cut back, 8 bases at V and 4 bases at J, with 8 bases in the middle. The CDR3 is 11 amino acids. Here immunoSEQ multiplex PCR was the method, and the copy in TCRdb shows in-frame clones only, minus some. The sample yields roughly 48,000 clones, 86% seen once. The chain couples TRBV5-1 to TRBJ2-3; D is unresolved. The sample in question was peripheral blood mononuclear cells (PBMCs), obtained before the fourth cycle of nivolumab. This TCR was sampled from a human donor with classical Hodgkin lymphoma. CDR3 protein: CASSRADTQYF. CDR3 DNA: TGCGCCAGTTCCCGCGCAGATACGCAGTATTTT.